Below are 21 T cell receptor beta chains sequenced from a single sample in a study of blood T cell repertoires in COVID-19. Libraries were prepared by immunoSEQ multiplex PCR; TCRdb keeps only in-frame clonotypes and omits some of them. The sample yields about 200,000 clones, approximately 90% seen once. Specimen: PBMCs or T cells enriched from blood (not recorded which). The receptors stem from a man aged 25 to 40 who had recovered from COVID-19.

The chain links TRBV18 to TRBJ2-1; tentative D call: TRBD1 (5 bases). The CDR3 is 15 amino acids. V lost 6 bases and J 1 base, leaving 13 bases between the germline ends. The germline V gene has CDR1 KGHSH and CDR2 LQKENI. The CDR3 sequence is CASSGLAVSYNEQFF. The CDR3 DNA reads TGTGCCAGCTCGGGGCTCGCGGTTTCCTACAATGAGCAGTTCTTC.

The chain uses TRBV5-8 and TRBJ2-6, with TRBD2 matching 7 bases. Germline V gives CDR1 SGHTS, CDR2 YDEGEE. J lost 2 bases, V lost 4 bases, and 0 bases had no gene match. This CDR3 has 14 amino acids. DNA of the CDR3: TGTGCCAGCAGCCGGGGGGCTGGGGCCAACGTCCTGACTTTC. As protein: CASSRGAGANVLTF.

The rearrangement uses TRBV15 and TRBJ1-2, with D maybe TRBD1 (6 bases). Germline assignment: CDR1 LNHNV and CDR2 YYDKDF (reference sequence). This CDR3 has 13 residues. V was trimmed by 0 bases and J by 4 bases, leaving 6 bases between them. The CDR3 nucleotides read TGTGCCACCAGCAGAGAGGACAGCTATGGCTACACCTTC. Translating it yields CATSREDSYGYTF.

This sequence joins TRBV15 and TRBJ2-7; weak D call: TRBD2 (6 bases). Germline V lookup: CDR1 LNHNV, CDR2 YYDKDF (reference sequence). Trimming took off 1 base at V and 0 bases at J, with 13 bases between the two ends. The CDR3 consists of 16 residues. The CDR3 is CATSRGGGPYSYEQYF. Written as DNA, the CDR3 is TGTGCCACCAGCAGAGGGGGAGGACCGTACTCCTACGAGCAGTACTTC.

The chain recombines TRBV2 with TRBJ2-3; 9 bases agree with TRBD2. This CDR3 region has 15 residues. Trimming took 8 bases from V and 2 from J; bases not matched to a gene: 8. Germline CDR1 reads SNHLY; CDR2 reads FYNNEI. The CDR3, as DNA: TGTGCCAGCTTCTCGACTAGCGGAGCCACAGATACGCAGTATTTT. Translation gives CASFSTSGATDTQYF.

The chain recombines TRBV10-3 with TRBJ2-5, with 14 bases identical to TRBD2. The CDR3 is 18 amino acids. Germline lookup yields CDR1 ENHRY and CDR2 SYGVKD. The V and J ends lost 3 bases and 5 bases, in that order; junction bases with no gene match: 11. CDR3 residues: CAISDSRLAGGVMETQYF. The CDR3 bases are TGTGCCATCAGTGATTCCCGACTAGCGGGGGGGGTTATGGAGACCCAGTACTTC.

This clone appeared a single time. In DNA, the CDR3 is TGTGCCAGCAGCCCACAGGGGGCCTCCTATAATTCACCCCTCCACTTT. This sequence encodes CASSPQGASYNSPLHF. J is TRBJ1-6 and V is TRBV11-2, with 9 bases identical to TRBD1. The CDR3 covers 16 residues. Germline V gene lookup returns CDR1 SGHAT and CDR2 FQNNGV. V gave up 5 bases and J gave up 0 bases; unmatched junction bases: 2.

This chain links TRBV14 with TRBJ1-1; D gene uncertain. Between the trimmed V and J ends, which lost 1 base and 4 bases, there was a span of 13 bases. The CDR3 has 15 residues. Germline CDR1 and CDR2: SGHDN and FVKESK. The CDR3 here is CASSQVSRVGTEAFF. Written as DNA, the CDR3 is TGTGCCAGCAGCCAAGTCAGCCGGGTGGGCACTGAAGCTTTCTTT.

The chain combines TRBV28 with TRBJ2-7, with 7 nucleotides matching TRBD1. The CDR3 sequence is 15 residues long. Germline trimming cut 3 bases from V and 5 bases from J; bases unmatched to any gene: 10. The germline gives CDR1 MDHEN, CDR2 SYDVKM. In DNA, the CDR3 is TGTGCCAGCAGTTTCGTGTCAGGGGGAAGTCACGAGCAGTACTTC. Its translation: CASSFVSGGSHEQYF.

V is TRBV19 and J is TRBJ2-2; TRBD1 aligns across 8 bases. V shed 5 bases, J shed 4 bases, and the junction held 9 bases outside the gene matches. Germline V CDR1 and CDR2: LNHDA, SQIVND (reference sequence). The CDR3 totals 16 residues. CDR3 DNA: TGTGCCAGTAGTCCCAGTGACAGGGGCGCCACCGGGGAGCTGTTTTTT. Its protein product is CASSPSDRGATGELFF.

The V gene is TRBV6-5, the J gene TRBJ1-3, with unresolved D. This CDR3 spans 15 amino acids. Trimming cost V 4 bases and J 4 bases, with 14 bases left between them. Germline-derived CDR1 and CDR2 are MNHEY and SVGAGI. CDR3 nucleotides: TGTGCCAGCAGTTCCCCTGCGGGAGGAGGAAACACCATATATTTT. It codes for CASSSPAGGGNTIYF.

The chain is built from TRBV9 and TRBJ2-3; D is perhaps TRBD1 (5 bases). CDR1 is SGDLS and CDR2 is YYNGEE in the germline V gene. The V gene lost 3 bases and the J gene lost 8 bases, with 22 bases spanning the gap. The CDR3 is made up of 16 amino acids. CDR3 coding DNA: TGTGCCAGCAGCGACATTCGGCTGGGGCTATCAGGTACGCAGTATTTT. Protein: CASSDIRLGLSGTQYF.

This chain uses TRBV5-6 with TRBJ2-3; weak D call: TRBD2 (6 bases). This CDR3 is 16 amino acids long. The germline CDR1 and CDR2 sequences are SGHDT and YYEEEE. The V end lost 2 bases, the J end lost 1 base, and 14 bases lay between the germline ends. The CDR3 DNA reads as TGTGCCAGCAGCTTCATCGGGAGATTTTGCACAGATACGCAGTATTTT. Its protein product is CASSFIGRFCTDTQYF. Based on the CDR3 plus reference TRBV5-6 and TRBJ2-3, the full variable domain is DAGVTQSPTHLIKTRGQQVTLRCSPKSGHDTVSWYQQALGQGPQFIFQYYEEEERQRGNFPDRFSGHQFPNYSSELNVNALLLGDSALYLCASSFIGRFCTDTQYFGPGTRLTVL.

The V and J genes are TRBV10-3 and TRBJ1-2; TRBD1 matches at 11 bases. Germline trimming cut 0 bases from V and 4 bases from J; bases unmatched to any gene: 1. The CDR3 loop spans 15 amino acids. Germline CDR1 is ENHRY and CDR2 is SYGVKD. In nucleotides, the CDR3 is TGTGCCATCAGTGAGTCGGGACAGGGGGGCTATGGCTACACCTTC. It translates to CAISESGQGGYGYTF.

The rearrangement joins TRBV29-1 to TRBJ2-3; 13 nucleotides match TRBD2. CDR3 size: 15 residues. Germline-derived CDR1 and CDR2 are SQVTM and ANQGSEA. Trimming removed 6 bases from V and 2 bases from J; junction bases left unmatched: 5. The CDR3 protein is CSVKGLAGATDTQYF. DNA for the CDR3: TGCAGCGTAAAAGGACTAGCGGGGGCCACAGATACGCAGTATTTT.

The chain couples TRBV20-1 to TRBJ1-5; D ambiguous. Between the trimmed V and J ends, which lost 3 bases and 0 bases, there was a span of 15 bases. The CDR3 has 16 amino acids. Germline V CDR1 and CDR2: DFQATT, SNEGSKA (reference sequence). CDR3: CSASDEVLGSNQPQHF. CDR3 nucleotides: TGCAGTGCTAGTGATGAGGTCTTAGGTAGCAATCAGCCCCAGCATTTT.

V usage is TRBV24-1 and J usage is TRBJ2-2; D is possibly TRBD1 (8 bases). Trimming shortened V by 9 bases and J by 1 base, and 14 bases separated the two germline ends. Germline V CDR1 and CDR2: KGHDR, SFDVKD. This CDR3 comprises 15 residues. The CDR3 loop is CATGGDRRNTGELFF. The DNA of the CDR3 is TGTGCCACCGGGGGGGACAGGAGGAACACCGGGGAGCTGTTTTTT.

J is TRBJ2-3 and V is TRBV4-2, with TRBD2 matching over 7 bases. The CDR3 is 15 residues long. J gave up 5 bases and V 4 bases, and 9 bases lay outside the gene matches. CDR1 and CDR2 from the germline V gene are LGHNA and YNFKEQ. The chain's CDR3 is CASSPQRGGGDTQYF. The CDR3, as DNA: TGTGCCAGCAGCCCACAGCGGGGAGGTGGAGATACGCAGTATTTT.

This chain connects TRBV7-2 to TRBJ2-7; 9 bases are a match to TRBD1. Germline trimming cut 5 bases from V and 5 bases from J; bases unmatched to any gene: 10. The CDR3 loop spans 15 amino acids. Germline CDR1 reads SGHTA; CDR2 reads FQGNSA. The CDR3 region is CASSTYRDRAHEQYF. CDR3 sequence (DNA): TGTGCCAGCAGCACATACCGGGACAGGGCCCACGAGCAGTACTTC.

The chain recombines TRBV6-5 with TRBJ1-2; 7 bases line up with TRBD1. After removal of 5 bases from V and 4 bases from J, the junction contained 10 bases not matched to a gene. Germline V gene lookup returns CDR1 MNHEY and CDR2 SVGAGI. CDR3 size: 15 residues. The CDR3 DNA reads TGTGCCAGCAGTCTCCGGGACAGATCTATCTATGGCTACACCTTC. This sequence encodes CASSLRDRSIYGYTF.

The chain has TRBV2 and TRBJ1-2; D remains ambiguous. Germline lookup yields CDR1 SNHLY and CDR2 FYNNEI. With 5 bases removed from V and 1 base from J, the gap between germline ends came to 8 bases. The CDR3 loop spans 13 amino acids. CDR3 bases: TGTGCCAGCAGTACAGACGGTAACTATGGCTACACCTTC. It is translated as CASSTDGNYGYTF.